The rows below give T cell receptor beta chains drawn from one sample of a study of radiation and T cells in renal cell carcinoma. Using immunoSEQ multiplex PCR, the repertoire was profiled, and TCRdb retains in-frame clones only, with some absent. Among 60,000 to 65,000 clones listed, roughly four fifths were seen once. The material sequenced was blood, taken from a patient whose treatment included radiotherapy and nephrectomy. The receptors originated from a man in his 60s with renal cell carcinoma. CDR3s include the opening cysteine and the closing phenylalanine or tryptophan. Fields, in order: D gene, J gene, V gene, clone size, CDR3 protein, CDR3 DNA. The D gene is left open where the match is weak. Rows may omit the clone size; those that give it use once, few, many or a size class.

D gene: -
J gene: TRBJ1-1
V gene: TRBV30
clone size: few
CDR3 protein: CAWSPGLRPEAFF
CDR3 DNA: TGTGCCTGGAGCCCAGGGTTGAGGCCTGAAGCTTTCTTT

D gene: TRBD1
J gene: TRBJ2-7
V gene: TRBV15
clone size: -
CDR3 protein: CATSRKTGIPSSYEQYF
CDR3 DNA: TGTGCCACCAGCAGAAAGACAGGGATCCCCTCCTCCTACGAGCAGTACTTC

D gene: -
J gene: TRBJ2-3
V gene: TRBV5-1
clone size: -
CDR3 protein: CASSLAGGLADTQYF
CDR3 DNA: TGCGCCAGCAGCTTGGCCGGGGGGCTGGCAGATACGCAGTATTTT

D gene: -
J gene: TRBJ2-1
V gene: TRBV7-2
clone size: -
CDR3 protein: CASSLDQTSNFF
CDR3 DNA: TGTGCCAGCAGCTTAGACCAGACTTCGAACTTCTTC

D gene: -
J gene: TRBJ1-1
V gene: TRBV20-1
clone size: few
CDR3 protein: CSARVGGEAFF
CDR3 DNA: TGCAGTGCTAGAGTGGGGGGGGAAGCTTTCTTT

D gene: -
J gene: TRBJ1-1
V gene: TRBV11-2
clone size: -
CDR3 protein: CASSSRPDTRGDMNTEAFF
CDR3 DNA: TGTGCCAGCAGCTCCCGCCCTGATACACGGGGAGACATGAACACTGAAGCTTTCTTT

D gene: -
J gene: TRBJ2-1
V gene: TRBV28
clone size: -
CDR3 protein: CASSRGIYNEQFF
CDR3 DNA: TGTGCCAGCAGTCGCGGGATCTACAATGAGCAGTTCTTC

D gene: TRBD1
J gene: TRBJ2-1
V gene: TRBV9
clone size: -
CDR3 protein: CASSGGQGADEQFF
CDR3 DNA: TGTGCCAGCAGCGGAGGACAGGGGGCAGATGAGCAGTTCTTC

D gene: TRBD1
J gene: TRBJ2-2
V gene: TRBV19
clone size: -
CDR3 protein: CASSTRQGAFTGELFF
CDR3 DNA: TGTGCCAGTAGTACCCGACAGGGGGCTTTCACCGGGGAGCTGTTTTTT

D gene: TRBD2
J gene: TRBJ2-7
V gene: TRBV4-3
clone size: -
CDR3 protein: CASSQLAGDTYEQYF
CDR3 DNA: TGCGCCAGCAGCCAACTAGCGGGGGATACCTACGAGCAGTACTTC

D gene: -
J gene: TRBJ2-3
V gene: TRBV19
clone size: -
CDR3 protein: CASRWGTGRTDTQYF
CDR3 DNA: TGTGCCAGTAGATGGGGTACGGGGCGCACAGATACGCAGTATTTT

D gene: TRBD1
J gene: TRBJ2-2
V gene: TRBV2
clone size: few
CDR3 protein: CASRGQGHTGELFF
CDR3 DNA: TGTGCCAGCAGAGGACAGGGGCACACCGGGGAGCTGTTTTTT

D gene: -
J gene: TRBJ1-3
V gene: TRBV7-9
clone size: few
CDR3 protein: CASSPLVSGNTIYF
CDR3 DNA: TGTGCCAGCAGCCCCCTGGTTTCTGGAAACACCATATATTTT

D gene: -
J gene: TRBJ2-3
V gene: TRBV9
clone size: -
CDR3 protein: CASANPSTDTQYF
CDR3 DNA: TGTGCCAGCGCTAATCCGAGCACAGATACGCAGTATTTT

D gene: -
J gene: TRBJ2-2
V gene: TRBV10-1
clone size: few
CDR3 protein: CASSESRGGLTGELFF
CDR3 DNA: TGCGCCAGCAGTGAGTCACGGGGCGGACTCACCGGGGAGCTGTTTTTT

D gene: -
J gene: TRBJ1-2
V gene: TRBV7-9
clone size: -
CDR3 protein: CASRPSGGTGYTF
CDR3 DNA: TGTGCCAGCAGGCCTTCGGGGGGCACAGGCTACACCTTC

D gene: -
J gene: TRBJ2-3
V gene: TRBV12-5
clone size: -
CDR3 protein: CASGPFLDTQYF
CDR3 DNA: TGTGCTAGTGGCCCCTTTTTGGATACGCAGTATTTT

D gene: -
J gene: TRBJ1-5
V gene: TRBV15
clone size: -
CDR3 protein: CATSRERYSNQPQHF
CDR3 DNA: TGTGCCACCAGCAGAGAACGGTATAGCAATCAGCCCCAGCATTTT

D gene: -
J gene: TRBJ2-5
V gene: TRBV5-1
clone size: -
CDR3 protein: CASSLDQETQYF
CDR3 DNA: TGCGCCAGCAGCTTGGACCAAGAGACCCAGTACTTC

D gene: -
J gene: TRBJ1-4
V gene: TRBV18
clone size: -
CDR3 protein: CASSPPNSGGTQKLFF
CDR3 DNA: TGTGCCAGCTCACCACCGAATTCGGGGGGAACCCAAAAACTGTTTTTT

D gene: TRBD1
J gene: TRBJ1-1
V gene: TRBV14
clone size: medium-sized
CDR3 protein: CASSLQGAGTEAFF
CDR3 DNA: TGTGCCAGCAGCCTACAGGGGGCCGGCACTGAAGCTTTCTTT

D gene: -
J gene: TRBJ2-5
V gene: TRBV19
clone size: -
CDR3 protein: CASSRQQETQYF
CDR3 DNA: TGTGCCAGTAGTCGGCAGCAAGAGACCCAGTACTTC

D gene: -
J gene: TRBJ1-1
V gene: TRBV5-5
clone size: -
CDR3 protein: CASSLGTGRNTEAFF
CDR3 DNA: TGTGCCAGCAGCTTGGGAACAGGGCGGAACACTGAAGCTTTCTTT

D gene: -
J gene: TRBJ1-2
V gene: TRBV5-1
clone size: -
CDR3 protein: CASSLDGHSYGYTF
CDR3 DNA: TGCGCCAGCAGCTTGGACGGACACAGCTATGGCTACACCTTC

D gene: -
J gene: TRBJ2-1
V gene: TRBV5-6
clone size: -
CDR3 protein: CASSSSKLLDEQFF
CDR3 DNA: TGTGCCAGCAGCTCGTCAAAGCTCCTGGATGAGCAGTTCTTC

D gene: -
J gene: TRBJ2-1
V gene: TRBV7-8
clone size: -
CDR3 protein: CASSLGTNNEQFF
CDR3 DNA: TGTGCCAGCAGCTTAGGAACGAACAATGAGCAGTTCTTC

D gene: -
J gene: TRBJ1-4
V gene: TRBV15
clone size: -
CDR3 protein: CATRFGDGNEKLFF
CDR3 DNA: TGTGCCACCCGTTTCGGGGACGGTAATGAAAAACTGTTTTTT

D gene: -
J gene: TRBJ1-4
V gene: TRBV19
clone size: -
CDR3 protein: CASSIQGTNEKLFF
CDR3 DNA: TGTGCCAGTTCGATACAGGGAACTAATGAAAAACTGTTTTTT

D gene: -
J gene: TRBJ2-6
V gene: TRBV7-7
clone size: once
CDR3 protein: CASSPNRAGANVLTF
CDR3 DNA: TGTGCCAGCAGCCCAAACAGGGCTGGGGCCAACGTCCTGACTTTC